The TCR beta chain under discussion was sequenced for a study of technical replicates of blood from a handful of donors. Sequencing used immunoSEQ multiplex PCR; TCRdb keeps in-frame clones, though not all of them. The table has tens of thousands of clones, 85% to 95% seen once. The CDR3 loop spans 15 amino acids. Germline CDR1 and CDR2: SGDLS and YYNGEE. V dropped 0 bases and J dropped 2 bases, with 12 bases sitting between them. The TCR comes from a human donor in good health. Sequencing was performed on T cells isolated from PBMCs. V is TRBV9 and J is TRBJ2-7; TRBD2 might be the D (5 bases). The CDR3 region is CASSVDSGPTYEQYF. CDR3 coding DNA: TGTGCCAGCAGCGTAGACAGCGGCCCTACCTACGAGCAGTACTTC.